Below, one TCR beta chain is given with its context. Its specificity is not known. This sample is part of a study of T cell repertoires in cytomegalovirus infection. Via MiXCR, TCRdb re-called the reads, giving one row per CDR3 protein. The table includes about a million distinct CDR3 sequences, under 40% detected once. The TCR sequence derives from a human donor in good health (CMV status not recorded). Some clones in this sample may be carry-over from other donors' samples. This material consisted of cultured CD8+ T cells from PBMCs, taken from culture after CMV antigen stimulation.

This CDR3 reads CASSLDSAPNYGYTF. CDR3 nucleotide sequence: TGTGCCAGCAGCTTGGACAGCGCTCCTAACTATGGCTACACCTTC. The J gene is TRBJ1-2, the V gene TRBV5-4; D not resolved. Germline V lookup: CDR1 SGHNT, CDR2 YYREEE (reference sequence). The CDR3 extends over 15 amino acids. V lost 0 bases to trimming and J lost 0 bases, with 9 bases between them.